The next 3 T cell receptor beta chains were all read from a single sample in a study of cytomegalovirus exposure and HLA in healthy donors. The PCR employed 60 Vbeta primers together with 13 Jbeta primers. This table comes from immunoSEQ multiplex PCR, and its TCRdb copy is limited to in-frame clones, with some not included. The repertoire includes about 180,000 clones, more than 60% of them detected once, and 2% to 2.5% sits in the top ten. The specimen was PBMCs. The receptors were sampled from a human donor in good health.

This chain links TRBV30 with TRBJ1-4; tentative D call: TRBD1 (5 bases). CDR3 length equals 12 residues. Germline-derived CDR1 and CDR2 are GTSNPN and SVGIG (reference sequence). The V end lost 8 bases, the J end lost 7 bases, and 14 bases lay between the germline ends. The CDR3 nucleotides are TGTGCCGGCGGGACTCGGGGTGAAAAACTGTTTTTT. This gives the protein CAGGTRGEKLFF.

The V call is TRBV30, the J call TRBJ2-1; TRBD2 agrees at 9 bases. The CDR3 loop spans 18 amino acids. The ends lost 0 bases at V and 2 bases at J; junction bases unmatched: 11. The germline gives CDR1 GTSNPN, CDR2 SVGIG (reference sequence). The CDR3 is CAWSVQAVSGGTYNEQFF. DNA for the CDR3: TGTGCCTGGAGTGTACAAGCTGTGAGCGGGGGGACCTACAATGAGCAGTTCTTC.

The V call is TRBV28, the J call TRBJ1-6, with 10 bases lining up with TRBD1. V lost 2 bases and J lost 8; bases outside the gene matches: 9. The CDR3 loop spans 17 amino acids. CDR1 is MDHEN and CDR2 is SYDVKM in the germline V gene. The CDR3 DNA is TGTGCCAGCAGTTTAGATCTGGCCGGGACAGGGGATTCACCCCTCCACTTT. This gives the protein CASSLDLAGTGDSPLHF.